This T cell receptor (beta chain) came from a study of cytomegalovirus exposure and HLA in healthy donors. Study-wide context: Approximately 190 million T cells yielded some 100 million unique TCR beta sequences, as an earlier analysis found. General observations from the study: Among immune exposure information, only CMV serostatus was available. Earlier analysis yielded a pattern in which most TCR beta V segments were productive about 87% or about 30% of the time.

About this clone itself: Its antigen is currently unknown.

A multiplex PCR was run with 60 Vbeta primers and 13 Jbeta primers. Profiled with immunoSEQ multiplex PCR; TCRdb holds only in-frame clones, not every one. The table lists more than 80,000 clones, around 64% of them singletons. There are 13 residues in the CDR3. Between the trimmed V and J ends, which lost 3 bases and 3 bases, there was a span of 8 bases. Germline values: CDR1 LNHDA, CDR2 SQIVND (reference sequence). This sequence joins TRBV19 and TRBJ1-2, with D possibly being TRBD1 (5 bases). This receptor was identified in a man aged 55 to 69 in good health and CMV-seronegative. The sequencing sample was made of PBMCs. CDR3 in DNA: TGTGCCAGTAGTATCGCGGGGGACTATGGCTACACCTTC. This encodes CASSIAGDYGYTF.